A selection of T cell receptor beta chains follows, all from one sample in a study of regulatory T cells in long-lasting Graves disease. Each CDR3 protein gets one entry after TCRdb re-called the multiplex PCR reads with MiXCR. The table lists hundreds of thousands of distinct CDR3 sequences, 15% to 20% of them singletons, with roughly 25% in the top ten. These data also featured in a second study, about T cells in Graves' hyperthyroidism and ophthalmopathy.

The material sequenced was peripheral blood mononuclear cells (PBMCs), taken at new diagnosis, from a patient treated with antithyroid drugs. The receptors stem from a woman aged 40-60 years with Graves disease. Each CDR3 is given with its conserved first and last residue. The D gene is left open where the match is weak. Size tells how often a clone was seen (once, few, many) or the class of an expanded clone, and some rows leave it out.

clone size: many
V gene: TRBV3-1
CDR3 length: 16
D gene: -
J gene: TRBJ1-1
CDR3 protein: CASSQDMGHLNTEAFF
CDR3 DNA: TGTGCCAGCAGCCAAGATATGGGACATTTGAACACTGAAGCTTTCTTT

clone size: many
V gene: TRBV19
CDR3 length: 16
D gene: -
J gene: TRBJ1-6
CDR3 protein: CASSIDWSTGNSPLHF
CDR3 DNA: TGTGCCAGTAGTATCGATTGGTCGACAGGAAATTCACCCCTCCACTTT

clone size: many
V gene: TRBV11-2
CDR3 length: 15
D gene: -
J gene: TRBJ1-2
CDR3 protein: CASSRHPRDTDGYTF
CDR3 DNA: TGTGCCAGCAGTCGTCACCCCCGGGACACCGATGGCTACACCTTC

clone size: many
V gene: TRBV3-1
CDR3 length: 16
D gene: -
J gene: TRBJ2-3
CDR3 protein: CASSQVGTLITDTQYF
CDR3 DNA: TGTGCCAGCAGCCAAGTCGGGACCCTAATCACAGATACGCAGTATTTT

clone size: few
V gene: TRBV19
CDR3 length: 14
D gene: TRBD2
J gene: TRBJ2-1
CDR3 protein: CASTWTSGGVEQFF
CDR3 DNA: TGTGCCAGTACCTGGACTAGCGGGGGGGTCGAGCAGTTCTTC

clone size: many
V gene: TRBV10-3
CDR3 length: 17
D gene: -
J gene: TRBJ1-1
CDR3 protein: CAISEGNEAGKDTEAFF
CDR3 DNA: TGTGCCATCAGTGAAGGAAATGAGGCAGGGAAGGACACTGAAGCTTTCTTT

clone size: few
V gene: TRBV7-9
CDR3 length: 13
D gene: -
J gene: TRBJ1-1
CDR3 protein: CASSFLGGGEAFF
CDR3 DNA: TGTGCCAGCAGCTTCCTCGGCGGGGGAGAAGCTTTCTTT

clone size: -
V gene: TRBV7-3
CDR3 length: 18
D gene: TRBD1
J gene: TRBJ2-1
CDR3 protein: CASSFQSPGQLSYNEQFF
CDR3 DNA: TGTGCCAGCAGCTTCCAAAGCCCGGGACAGCTGTCCTACAATGAGCAGTTCTTC

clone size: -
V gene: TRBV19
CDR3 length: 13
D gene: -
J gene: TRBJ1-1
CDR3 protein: CASSIQMNTEAFF
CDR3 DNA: TGTGCCAGTAGTATACAGATGAACACTGAAGCTTTCTTT

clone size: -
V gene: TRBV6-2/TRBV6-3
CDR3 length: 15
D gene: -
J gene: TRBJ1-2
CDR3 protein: CASRPRTALNYGYTF
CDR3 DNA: TGTGCCAGCAGACCAAGGACAGCACTTAACTATGGCTACACCTTC

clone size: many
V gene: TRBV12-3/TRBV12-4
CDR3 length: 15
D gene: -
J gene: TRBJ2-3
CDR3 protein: CASSAGLSDTDTQYF
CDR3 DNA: TGTGCCAGCAGCGCCGGACTATCCGACACAGATACGCAGTATTTT

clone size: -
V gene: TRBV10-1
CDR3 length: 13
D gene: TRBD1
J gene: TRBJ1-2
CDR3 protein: CAIDRGDNYGYTF
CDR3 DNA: TGCGCCATCGACAGGGGGGATAACTATGGCTACACCTTC

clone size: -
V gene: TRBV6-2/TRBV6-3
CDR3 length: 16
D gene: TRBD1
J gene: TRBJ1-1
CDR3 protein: CASSYSITGANTEAFF
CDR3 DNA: TGTGCCAGCAGTTACTCGATAACAGGGGCAAACACTGAAGCTTTCTTT

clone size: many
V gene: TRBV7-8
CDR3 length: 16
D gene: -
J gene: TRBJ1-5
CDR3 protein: CASSLSPLGDTQPQHF
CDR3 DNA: TGTGCCAGCAGCTTATCCCCGCTGGGGGATACTCAGCCCCAGCATTTT

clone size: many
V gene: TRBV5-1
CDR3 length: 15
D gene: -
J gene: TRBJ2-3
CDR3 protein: CASSLGGGSTDTQYF
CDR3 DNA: TGTGCCAGCAGCTTGGGGGGAGGTAGCACAGATACGCAGTATTTT

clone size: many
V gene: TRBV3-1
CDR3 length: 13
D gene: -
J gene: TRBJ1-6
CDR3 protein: CASSQFMNSPLHF
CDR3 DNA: TGTGCCAGCAGCCAATTTATGAATTCACCCCTCCACTTT

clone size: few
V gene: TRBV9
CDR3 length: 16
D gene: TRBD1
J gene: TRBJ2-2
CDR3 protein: CASSVARGLDTGELFF
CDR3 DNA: TGTGCCAGCAGCGTAGCCAGGGGGCTGGACACCGGGGAGCTGTTTTTT

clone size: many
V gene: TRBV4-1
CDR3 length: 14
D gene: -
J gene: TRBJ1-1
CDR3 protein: CASSTQSVNTEAFF
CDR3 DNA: TGCGCCAGCAGCACTCAATCAGTGAACACTGAAGCTTTCTTT

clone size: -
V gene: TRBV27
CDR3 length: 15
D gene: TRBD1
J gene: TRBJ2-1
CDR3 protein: CASSFGQGAWNEQFF
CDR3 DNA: TGTGCCAGCAGTTTTGGACAGGGGGCTTGGAATGAGCAGTTCTTC

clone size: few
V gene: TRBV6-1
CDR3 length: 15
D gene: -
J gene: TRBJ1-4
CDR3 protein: CASSPGDGGMKKLFF
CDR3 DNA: TGTGCCAGCAGCCCCGGGGACGGAGGAATGAAGAAACTGTTTTTT

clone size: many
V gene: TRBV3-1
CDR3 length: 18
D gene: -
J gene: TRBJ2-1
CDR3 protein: CASSQGQTWGGHGNEQFF
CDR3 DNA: TGTGCCAGCAGCCAAGGCCAGACGTGGGGGGGGCATGGCAATGAGCAGTTCTTC

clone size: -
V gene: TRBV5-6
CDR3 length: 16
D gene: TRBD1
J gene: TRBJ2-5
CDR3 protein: CASSFPGTGDRETQYF
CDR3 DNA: TGTGCCAGCAGCTTTCCCGGGACAGGGGACCGGGAGACCCAGTACTTC

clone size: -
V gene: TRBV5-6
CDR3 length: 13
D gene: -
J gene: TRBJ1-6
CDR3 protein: CASSFQVGSPLHF
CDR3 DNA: TGTGCCAGCAGCTTCCAGGTTGGGTCACCCCTCCACTTT

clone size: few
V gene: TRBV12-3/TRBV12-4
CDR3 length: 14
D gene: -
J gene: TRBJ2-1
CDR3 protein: CASSPLGGNNEQFF
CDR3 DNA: TGTGCCAGCTCCCCGCTCGGAGGGAATAATGAGCAGTTCTTC

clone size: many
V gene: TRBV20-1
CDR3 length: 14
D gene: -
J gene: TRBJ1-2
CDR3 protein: CSAQTQGYNYGYTF
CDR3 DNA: TGCAGTGCTCAAACGCAGGGGTATAACTATGGCTACACCTTC

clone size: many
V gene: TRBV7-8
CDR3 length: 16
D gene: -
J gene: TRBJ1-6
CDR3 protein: CASSLAVGGSVSPLHF
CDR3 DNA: TGTGCCAGCAGCTTAGCCGTGGGAGGGTCAGTTTCACCCCTCCACTTT

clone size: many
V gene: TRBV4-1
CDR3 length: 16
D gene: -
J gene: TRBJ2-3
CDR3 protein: CASSPFHWKSTDTQYF
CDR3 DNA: TGCGCCAGCAGCCCATTTCATTGGAAAAGCACAGATACGCAGTATTTT

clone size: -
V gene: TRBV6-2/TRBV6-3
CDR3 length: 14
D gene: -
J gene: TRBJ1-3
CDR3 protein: CASSPDSQSGTIYF
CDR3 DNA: TGTGCCAGCAGCCCCGACAGCCAGTCCGGCACCATATATTTT

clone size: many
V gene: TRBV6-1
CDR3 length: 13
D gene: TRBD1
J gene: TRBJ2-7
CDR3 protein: CASSRDSEYEQYF
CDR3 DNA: TGTGCCAGCAGCCGGGACAGCGAATACGAGCAGTACTTC

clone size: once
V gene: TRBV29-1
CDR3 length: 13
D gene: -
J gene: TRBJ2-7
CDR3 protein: CSVDRGLTYEQYF
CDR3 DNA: TGCAGCGTCGACCGGGGGCTGACCTACGAGCAGTACTTC

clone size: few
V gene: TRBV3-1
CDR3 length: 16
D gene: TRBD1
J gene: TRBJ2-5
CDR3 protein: CASSQRTGLARETQYF
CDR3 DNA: TGTGCCAGCAGCCAGAGGACAGGGCTAGCAAGAGAGACCCAGTACTTC

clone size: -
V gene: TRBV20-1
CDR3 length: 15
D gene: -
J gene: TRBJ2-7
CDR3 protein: CSARGLGAYGYEQYF
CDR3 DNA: TGCAGTGCTAGAGGCCTGGGGGCCTATGGATACGAGCAGTACTTC

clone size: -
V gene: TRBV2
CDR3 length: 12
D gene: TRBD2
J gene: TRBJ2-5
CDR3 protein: CASVLGGETQYF
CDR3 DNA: TGTGCCAGCGTTCTGGGGGGGGAGACCCAGTACTTC

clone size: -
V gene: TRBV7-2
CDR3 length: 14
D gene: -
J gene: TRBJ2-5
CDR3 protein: CASSQGQVGETQYF
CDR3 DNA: TGTGCCAGCAGCCAAGGGCAGGTTGGGGAGACCCAGTACTTC

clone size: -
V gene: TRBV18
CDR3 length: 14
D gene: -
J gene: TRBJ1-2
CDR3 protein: CASSPSGTVYGYTF
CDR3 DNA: TGTGCCAGCTCACCATCAGGGACGGTCTATGGCTACACCTTC

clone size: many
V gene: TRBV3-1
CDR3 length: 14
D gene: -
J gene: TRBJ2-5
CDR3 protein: CASSQHSVRETQYF
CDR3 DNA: TGTGCCAGCAGCCAACATTCCGTTCGGGAGACCCAGTACTTC

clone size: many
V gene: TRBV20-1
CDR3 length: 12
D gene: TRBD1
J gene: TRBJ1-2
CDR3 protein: CSAWDRGSGYTF
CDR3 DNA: TGCAGTGCTTGGGACAGGGGATCCGGCTACACCTTC

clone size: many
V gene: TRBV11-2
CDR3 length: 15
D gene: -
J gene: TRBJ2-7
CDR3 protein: CASSTLGGQLGEQYF
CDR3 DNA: TGTGCCAGCAGCACTCTCGGGGGTCAGCTCGGCGAGCAGTACTTC

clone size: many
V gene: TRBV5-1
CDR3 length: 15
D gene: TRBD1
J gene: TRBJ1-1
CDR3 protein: CASSLAGDRVTEAFF
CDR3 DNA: TGCGCCAGCAGCTTGGCCGGAGACAGGGTCACTGAAGCTTTCTTT

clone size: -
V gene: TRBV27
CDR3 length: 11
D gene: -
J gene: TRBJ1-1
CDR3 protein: CTSSFGTEAFF
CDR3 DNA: TGTACCAGCAGTTTCGGCACTGAAGCTTTCTTT

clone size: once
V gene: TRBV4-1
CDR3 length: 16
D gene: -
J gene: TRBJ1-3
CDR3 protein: CASSQERRGSGNTIYF
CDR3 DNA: TGCGCCAGCAGCCAAGAACGCCGGGGTTCCGGAAACACCATATATTTT

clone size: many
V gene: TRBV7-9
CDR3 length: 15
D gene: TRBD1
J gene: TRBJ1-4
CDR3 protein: CASSLSEGAGEKLFF
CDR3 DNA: TGTGCCAGCAGCTTATCGGAGGGGGCGGGCGAAAAACTGTTTTTT

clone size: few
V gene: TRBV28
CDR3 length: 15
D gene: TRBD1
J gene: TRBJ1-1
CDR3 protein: CASSRLTGRPTEASF
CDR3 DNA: TGTGCCAGCAGCCGACTGACAGGGAGGCCCACTGAAGCTTCCTTT

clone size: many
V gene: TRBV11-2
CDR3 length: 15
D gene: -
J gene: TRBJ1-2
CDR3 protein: CASSSPGRDNYGYTF
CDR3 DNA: TGTGCCAGCAGCTCCCCGGGCAGGGATAACTATGGCTACACCTTC

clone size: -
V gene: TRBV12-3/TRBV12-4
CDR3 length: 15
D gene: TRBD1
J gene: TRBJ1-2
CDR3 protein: CASSLQDRVRDGYTF
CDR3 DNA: TGTGCCAGCAGTTTACAAGACAGGGTTCGGGATGGCTACACCTTC

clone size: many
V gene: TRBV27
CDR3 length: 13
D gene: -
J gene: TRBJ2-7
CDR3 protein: CASSSVYSYEQYF
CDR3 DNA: TGTGCCAGCAGTTCCGTCTACAGCTACGAGCAGTACTTC

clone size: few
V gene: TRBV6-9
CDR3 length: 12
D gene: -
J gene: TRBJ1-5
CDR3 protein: CASSYLGQPQHF
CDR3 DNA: TGTGCCAGCAGTTACTTGGGGCAGCCCCAGCATTTT

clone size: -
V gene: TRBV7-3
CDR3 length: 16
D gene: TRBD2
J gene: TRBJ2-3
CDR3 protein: CASSLGLAGGWDTQYF
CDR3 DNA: TGTGCCAGCAGTCTCGGACTAGCGGGGGGCTGGGATACGCAGTATTTT

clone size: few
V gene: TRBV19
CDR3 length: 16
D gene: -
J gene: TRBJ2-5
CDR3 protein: CASSILPTRVRETQYF
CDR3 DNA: TGTGCCAGTAGTATACTTCCAACGAGGGTGAGAGAGACCCAGTACTTC

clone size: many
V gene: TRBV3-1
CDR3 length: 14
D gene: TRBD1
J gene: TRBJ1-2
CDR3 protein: CASSRQGSNYGYTF
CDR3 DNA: TGTGCCAGCAGCCGACAGGGCTCGAACTATGGCTACACCTTC

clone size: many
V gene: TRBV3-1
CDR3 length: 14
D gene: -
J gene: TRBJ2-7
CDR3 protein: CASSQGLVSYEQYF
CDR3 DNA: TGTGCCAGCAGCCAGGGACTGGTCTCCTACGAGCAGTACTTC

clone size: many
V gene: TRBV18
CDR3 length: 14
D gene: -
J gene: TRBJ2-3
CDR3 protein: CASSPGTDPDTQYF
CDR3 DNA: TGTGCCAGCTCACCGGGGACGGACCCAGATACGCAGTATTTT

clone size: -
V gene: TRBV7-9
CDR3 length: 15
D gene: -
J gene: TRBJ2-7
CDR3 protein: CASSPRGVTGYEQYF
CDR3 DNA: TGTGCCAGCAGCCCTCGCGGGGTAACGGGCTACGAGCAGTACTTC

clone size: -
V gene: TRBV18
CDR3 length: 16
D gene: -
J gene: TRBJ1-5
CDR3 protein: CASSPVGGNSDQPQHF
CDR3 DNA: TGTGCCAGCTCACCCGTAGGAGGAAATTCCGATCAGCCCCAGCATTTT

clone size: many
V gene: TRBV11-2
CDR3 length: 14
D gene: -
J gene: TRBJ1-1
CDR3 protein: CASSLAGSRTEAFF
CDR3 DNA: TGTGCCAGCAGCTTAGCGGGCTCCCGCACTGAAGCTTTCTTT

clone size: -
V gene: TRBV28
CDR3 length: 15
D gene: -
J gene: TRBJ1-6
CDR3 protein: CAIREGSSYNSPLHF
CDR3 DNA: TGTGCCATCAGAGAGGGGAGCTCCTATAATTCACCCCTCCACTTT

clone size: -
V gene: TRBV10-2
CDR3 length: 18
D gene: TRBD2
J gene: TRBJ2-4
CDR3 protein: CASSEAPLAGGGKNIQYF
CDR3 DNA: TGCGCCAGCAGTGAGGCTCCCTTAGCGGGGGGAGGAAAAAACATTCAGTACTTC

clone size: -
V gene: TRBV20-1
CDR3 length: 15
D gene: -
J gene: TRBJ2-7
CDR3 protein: CSARETASNSYEQYF
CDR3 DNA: TGCAGTGCTAGAGAAACGGCCTCCAACTCCTACGAGCAGTACTTC

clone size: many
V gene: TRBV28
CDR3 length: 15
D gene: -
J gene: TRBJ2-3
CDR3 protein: CASSLRLKVVDTQYF
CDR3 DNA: TGTGCCAGCAGTTTGAGACTGAAGGTGGTAGATACGCAGTATTTT

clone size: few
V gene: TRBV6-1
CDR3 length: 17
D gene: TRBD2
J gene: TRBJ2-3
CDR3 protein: CASSALLAGVSADTQYF
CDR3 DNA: TGTGCCAGCAGCGCCCTCTTAGCGGGGGTAAGCGCAGATACGCAGTATTTT